This T cell receptor (beta chain) comes out of a study of human T cells and chemical hapten exposure. Per germline, CDR1 LGHDT and CDR2 YNNKEL (reference sequence). The CDR3 spans 13 residues. Trimming left V 4 bases short and J 6 bases short, with 13 bases between. Sample time point: patch test 3, about 24 weeks after DPC sensitization. Treatment of the sample: therapeutic diphenylcyclopropenone sensitization with weekly scalp DPC. Unfractionated whole blood served as the source for total RNA extraction. Each CDR3 protein gets one entry after TCRdb re-called the RACE reads with MiXCR. Here the sample spans 38,000 or so distinct CDR3 sequences, 8% to 10% being singletons.

The clonotype was recovered from a man between 50 and 59 years old with alopecia areata. Some clones in this sample may be carry-over from other donors' samples. The sample here was whole blood, taken in connection with sensitization to the hapten diphenylcyclopropenone (DPC). The gene calls are TRBV3-1 and TRBJ2-7, with D possibly TRBD2 on 5 matching bases. In DNA, the CDR3 is TGTGCCAGCAGCCGCAGAGGGCCGGCCGAGCAGTACTTC. It translates to CASSRRGPAEQYF.